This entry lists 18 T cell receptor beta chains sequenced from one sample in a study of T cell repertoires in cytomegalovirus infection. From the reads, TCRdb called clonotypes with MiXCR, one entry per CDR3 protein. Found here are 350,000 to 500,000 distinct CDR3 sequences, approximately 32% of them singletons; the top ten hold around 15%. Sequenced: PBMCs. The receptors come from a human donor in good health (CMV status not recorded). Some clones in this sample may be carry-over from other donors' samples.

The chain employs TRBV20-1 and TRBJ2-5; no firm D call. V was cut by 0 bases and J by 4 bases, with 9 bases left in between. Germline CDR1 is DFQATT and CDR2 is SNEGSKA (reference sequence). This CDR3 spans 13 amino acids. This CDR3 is CSARDVDRETQYF. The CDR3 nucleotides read TGCAGTGCTAGAGATGTGGATCGAGAGACCCAGTACTTC.

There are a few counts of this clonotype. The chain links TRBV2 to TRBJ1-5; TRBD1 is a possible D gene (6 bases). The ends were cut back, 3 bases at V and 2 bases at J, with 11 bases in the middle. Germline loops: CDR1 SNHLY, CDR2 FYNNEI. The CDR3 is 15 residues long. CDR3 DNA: TGTGCCAGCAGTGAGGGGGGCCAGGGCAATCAGCCCCAGCATTTT. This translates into CASSEGGQGNQPQHF.

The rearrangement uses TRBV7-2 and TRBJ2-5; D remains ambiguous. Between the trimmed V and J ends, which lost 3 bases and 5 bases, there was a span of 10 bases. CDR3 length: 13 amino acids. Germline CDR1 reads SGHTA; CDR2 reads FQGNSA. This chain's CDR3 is CASSFRARETQYF. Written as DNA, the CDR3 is TGTGCCAGCAGCTTTCGAGCTCGGGAGACCCAGTACTTC.

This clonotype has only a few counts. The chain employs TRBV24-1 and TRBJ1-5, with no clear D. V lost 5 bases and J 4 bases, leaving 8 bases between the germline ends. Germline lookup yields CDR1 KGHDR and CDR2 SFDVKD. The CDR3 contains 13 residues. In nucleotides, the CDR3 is TGTGCCACCAGTGGGGAATCAAATCAGCCCCAGCATTTT. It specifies CATSGESNQPQHF.

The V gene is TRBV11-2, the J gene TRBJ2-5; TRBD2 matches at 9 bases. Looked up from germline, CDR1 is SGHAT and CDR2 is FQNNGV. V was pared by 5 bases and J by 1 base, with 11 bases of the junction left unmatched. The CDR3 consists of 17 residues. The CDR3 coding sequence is TGTGCCAGCAGCACCGCGACTAGCGGAATATTCCAAGAGACCCAGTACTTC. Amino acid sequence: CASSTATSGIFQETQYF. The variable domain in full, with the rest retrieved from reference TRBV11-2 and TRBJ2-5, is EAGVAQSPRYKIIEKRQSVAFWCNPISGHATLYWYQQILGQGPKLLIQFQNNGVVDDSQLPKDRFSAERLKGVDSTLKIQPAKLEDSAVYLCASSTATSGIFQETQYFGPGTRLLVL.

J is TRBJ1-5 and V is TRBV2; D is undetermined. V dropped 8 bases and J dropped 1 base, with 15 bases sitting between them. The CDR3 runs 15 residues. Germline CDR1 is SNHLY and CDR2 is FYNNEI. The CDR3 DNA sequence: TGTGCCAGCTCGTCCGGGCCAGAAAGCAATCAGCCCCAGCATTTT. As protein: CASSSGPESNQPQHF.

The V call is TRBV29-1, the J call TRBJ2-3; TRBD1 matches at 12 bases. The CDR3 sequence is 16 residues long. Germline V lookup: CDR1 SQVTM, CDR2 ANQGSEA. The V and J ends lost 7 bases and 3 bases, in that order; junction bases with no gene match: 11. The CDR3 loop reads CSGWSGTGGWTDTQYF. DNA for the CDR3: TGCAGCGGCTGGTCGGGGACAGGGGGCTGGACAGATACGCAGTATTTT.

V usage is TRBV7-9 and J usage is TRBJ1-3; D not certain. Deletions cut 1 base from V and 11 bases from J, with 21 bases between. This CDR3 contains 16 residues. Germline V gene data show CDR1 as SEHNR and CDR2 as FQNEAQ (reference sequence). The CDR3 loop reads CASSLDTSGIVHPIYF. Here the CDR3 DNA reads TGTGCCAGCAGCTTAGATACATCGGGAATCGTCCACCCCATATATTTT. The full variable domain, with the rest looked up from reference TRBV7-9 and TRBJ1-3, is DTGVSQNPRHKITKRGQNVTFRCDPISEHNRLYWYRQTLGQGPEFLTYFQNEAQLEKSRLLSDRFSAERPKGSFSTLEIQRTEQGDSAMYLCASSLDTSGIVHPIYFGEGSWLTVV.

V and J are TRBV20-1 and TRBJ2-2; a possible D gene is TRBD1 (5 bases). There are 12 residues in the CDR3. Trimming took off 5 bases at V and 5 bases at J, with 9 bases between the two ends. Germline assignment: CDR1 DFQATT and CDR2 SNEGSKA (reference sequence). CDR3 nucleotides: TGCAGTGCTTACAGGTCGACCGGGGAGCTGTTTTTT. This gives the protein CSAYRSTGELFF.

CDR3 sequence (DNA): TGTGCCAGCAGTTCGTCCGGGACTAGCGGACAATACGAGCAGTACTTC. This encodes CASSSSGTSGQYEQYF. The gene calls are TRBV6-6 and TRBJ2-7, with 11 nucleotides matching TRBD2. CDR1 MNHNY and CDR2 SVGAGI come from the germline V gene (reference sequence). The CDR3 is 16 residues long. J gave up 4 bases and V 4 bases, and 9 bases lay outside the gene matches.

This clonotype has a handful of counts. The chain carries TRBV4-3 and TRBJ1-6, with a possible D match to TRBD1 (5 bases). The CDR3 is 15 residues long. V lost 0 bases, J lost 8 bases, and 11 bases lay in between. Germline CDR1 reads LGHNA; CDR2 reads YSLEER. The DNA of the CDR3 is TGCGCCAGCAGCCAAGATCGTCAGGGATATTCACCCCTCCACTTT. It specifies CASSQDRQGYSPLHF.

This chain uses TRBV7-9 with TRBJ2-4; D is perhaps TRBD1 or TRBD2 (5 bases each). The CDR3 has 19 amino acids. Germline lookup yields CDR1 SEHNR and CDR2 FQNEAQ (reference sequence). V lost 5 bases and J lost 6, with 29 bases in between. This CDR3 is CASSPVQRGNQNKGNIQYF. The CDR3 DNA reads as TGTGCCAGCAGCCCCGTACAGAGGGGTAATCAAAATAAGGGAAACATTCAGTACTTC.

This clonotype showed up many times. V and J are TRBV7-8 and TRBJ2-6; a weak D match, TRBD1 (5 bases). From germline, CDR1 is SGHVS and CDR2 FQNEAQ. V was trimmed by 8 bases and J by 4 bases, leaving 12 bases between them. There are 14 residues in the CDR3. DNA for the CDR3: TGTGCCAGCTCCTCAGGGTTAGGGGCCAACGTCCTGACTTTC. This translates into CASSSGLGANVLTF.

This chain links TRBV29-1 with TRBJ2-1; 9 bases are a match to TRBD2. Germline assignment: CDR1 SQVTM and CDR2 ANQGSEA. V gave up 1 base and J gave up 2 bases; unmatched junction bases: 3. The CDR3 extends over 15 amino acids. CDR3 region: CSVEAQRGAYNEQFF. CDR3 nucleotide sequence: TGCAGCGTTGAAGCCCAGCGGGGGGCCTACAATGAGCAGTTCTTC.

The CDR3 bases are TGTGCCAGCAGCCAAGAGGACAGGGAGACTAACTATGGCTACACCTTC. Translation gives CASSQEDRETNYGYTF. This chain links TRBV3-1 with TRBJ1-2; 8 bases align to TRBD1. Germline-derived CDR1 and CDR2 are LGHDT and YNNKEL (reference sequence). The CDR3 has 16 residues. V gave up 0 bases and J gave up 0 bases; unmatched junction bases: 3.

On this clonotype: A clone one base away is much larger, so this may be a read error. The DNA of the CDR3 is TGTGCCAGCAGCTTAGGGCCCAGACTAGCGGGGTGTACGGCCTACAATGAGCAGTTCTTC. This translates into CASSLGPRLAGCTAYNEQFF. V is TRBV7-2 and J is TRBJ2-1; 11 bases fit TRBD2. CDR1 and CDR2 from the germline V gene are SGHTA and FQGNSA. The CDR3 contains 20 residues. V lost 1 base, J lost 2 bases, and 13 bases stayed unmatched. The complete variable domain, with remaining parts taken from reference TRBV7-2 and TRBJ2-1, reads GAGVSQSPSNKVTEKGKDVELRCDPISGHTALYWYRQSLGQGLEFLIYFQGNSAPDKSGLPSDRFSAERTGGSVSTLTIQRTQQEDSAVYLCASSLGPRLAGCTAYNEQFFGPGTRLTVL.

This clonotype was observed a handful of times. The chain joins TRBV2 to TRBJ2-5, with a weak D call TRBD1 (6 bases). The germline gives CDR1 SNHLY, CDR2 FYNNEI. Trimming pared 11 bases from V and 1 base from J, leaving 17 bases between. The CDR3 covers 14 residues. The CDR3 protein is CAAAKQGSQETQYF. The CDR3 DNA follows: TGTGCCGCCGCTAAACAGGGTTCCCAAGAGACCCAGTACTTC.

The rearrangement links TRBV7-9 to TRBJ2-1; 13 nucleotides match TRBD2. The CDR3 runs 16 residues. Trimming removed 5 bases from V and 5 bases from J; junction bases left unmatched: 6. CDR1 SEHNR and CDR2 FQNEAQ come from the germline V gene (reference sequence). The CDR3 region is CASSAQLAGGNNEQFF. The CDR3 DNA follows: TGTGCCAGCAGCGCTCAACTAGCGGGGGGGAACAATGAGCAGTTCTTC.